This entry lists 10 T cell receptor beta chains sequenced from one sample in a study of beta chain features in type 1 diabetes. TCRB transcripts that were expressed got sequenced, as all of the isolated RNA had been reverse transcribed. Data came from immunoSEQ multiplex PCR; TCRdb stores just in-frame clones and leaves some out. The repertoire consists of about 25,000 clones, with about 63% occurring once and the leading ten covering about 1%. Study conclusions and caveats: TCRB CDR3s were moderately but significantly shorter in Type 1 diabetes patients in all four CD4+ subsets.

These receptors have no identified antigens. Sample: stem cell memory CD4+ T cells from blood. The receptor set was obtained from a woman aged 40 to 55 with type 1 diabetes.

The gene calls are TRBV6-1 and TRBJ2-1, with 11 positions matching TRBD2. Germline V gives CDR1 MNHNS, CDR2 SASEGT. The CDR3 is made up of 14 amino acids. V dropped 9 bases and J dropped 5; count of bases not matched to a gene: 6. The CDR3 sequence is CASTSGSIDNEQFF. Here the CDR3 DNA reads TGTGCCAGTACTAGCGGGAGTATCGACAATGAGCAGTTCTTC.

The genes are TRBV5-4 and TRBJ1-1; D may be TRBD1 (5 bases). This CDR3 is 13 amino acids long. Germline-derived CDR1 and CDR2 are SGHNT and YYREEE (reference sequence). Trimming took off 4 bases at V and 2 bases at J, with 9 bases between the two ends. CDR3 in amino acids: CASSPRVNTEAFF. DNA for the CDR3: TGTGCCAGCAGCCCCAGGGTTAACACTGAAGCTTTCTTT.

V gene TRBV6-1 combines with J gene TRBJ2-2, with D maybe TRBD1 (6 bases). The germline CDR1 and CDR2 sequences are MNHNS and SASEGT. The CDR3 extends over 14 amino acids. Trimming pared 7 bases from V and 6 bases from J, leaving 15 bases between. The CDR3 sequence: CASIGTLNPGELFF. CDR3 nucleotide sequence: TGTGCCAGCATTGGGACACTGAATCCCGGGGAGCTGTTTTTT.

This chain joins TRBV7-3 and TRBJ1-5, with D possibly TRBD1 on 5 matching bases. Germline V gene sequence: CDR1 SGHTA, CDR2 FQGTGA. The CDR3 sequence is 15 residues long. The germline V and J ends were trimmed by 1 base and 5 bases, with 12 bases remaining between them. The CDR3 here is CASSLNPGGDQPQHF. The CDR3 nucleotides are TGTGCCAGCAGCTTAAACCCCGGGGGGGATCAGCCCCAGCATTTT.

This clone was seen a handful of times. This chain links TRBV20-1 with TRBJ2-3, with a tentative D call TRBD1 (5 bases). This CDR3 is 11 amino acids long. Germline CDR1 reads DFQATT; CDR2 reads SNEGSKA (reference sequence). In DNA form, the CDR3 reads TGCTCTGGGGCCCTTTCAGATACGCAGTATTTT. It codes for CSGALSDTQYF.

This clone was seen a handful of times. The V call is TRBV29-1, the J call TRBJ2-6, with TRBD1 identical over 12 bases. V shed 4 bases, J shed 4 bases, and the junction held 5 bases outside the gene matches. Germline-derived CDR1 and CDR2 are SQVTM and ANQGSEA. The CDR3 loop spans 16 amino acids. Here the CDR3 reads CSVVGQGAAGANVLTF. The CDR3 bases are TGCAGCGTTGTGGGACAGGGGGCGGCGGGGGCCAACGTCCTGACTTTC. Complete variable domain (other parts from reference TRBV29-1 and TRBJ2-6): SAVISQKPSRDICQRGTSLTIQCQVDSQVTMMFWYRQQPGQSLTLIATANQGSEATYESGFVIDKFPISRPNLTFSTLTVSNMSPEDSSIYLCSVVGQGAAGANVLTFGAGSRLTVL.

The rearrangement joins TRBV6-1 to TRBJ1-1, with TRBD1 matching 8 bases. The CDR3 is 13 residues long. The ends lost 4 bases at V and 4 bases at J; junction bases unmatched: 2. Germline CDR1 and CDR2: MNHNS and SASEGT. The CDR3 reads CASSGTGRTEAFF. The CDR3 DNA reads TGTGCCAGCAGTGGGACAGGGCGCACTGAAGCTTTCTTT.

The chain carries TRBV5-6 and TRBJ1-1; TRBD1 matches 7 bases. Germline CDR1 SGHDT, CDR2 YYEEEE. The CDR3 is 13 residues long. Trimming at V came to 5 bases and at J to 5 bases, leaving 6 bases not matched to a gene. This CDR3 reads CASRDGQATEAFF. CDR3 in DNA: TGTGCCAGCAGAGATGGACAGGCAACTGAAGCTTTCTTT.

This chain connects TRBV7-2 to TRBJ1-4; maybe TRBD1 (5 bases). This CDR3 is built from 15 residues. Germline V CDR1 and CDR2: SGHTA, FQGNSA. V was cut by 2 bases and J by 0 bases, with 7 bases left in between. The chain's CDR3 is CASSLQGTTNEKLFF. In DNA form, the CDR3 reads TGTGCCAGCAGCTTACAGGGTACAACTAATGAAAAACTGTTTTTT. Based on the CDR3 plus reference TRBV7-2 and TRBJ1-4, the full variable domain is GAGVSQSPSNKVTEKGKDVELRCDPISGHTALYWYRQSLGQGLEFLIYFQGNSAPDKSGLPSDRFSAERTGGSVSTLTIQRTQQEDSAVYLCASSLQGTTNEKLFFGSGTQLSVL.

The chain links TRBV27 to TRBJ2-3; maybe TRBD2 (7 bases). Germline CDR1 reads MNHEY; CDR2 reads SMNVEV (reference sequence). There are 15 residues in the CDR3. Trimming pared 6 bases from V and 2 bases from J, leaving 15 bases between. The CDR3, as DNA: TGTGCCAGCAGGGGGGGGCAATGGGCCACAGATACGCAGTATTTT. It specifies CASRGGQWATDTQYF.